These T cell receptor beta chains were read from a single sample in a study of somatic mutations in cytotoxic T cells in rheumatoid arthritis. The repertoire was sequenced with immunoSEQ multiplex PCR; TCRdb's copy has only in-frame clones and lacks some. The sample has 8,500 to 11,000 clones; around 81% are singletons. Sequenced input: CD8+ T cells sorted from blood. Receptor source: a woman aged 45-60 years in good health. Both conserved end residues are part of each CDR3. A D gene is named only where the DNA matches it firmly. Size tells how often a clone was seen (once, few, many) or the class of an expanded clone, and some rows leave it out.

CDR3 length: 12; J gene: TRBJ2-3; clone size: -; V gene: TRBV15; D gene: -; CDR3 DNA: TGTGCCACCTCCTCTGGCACAGATACGCAGTATTTT; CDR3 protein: CATSSGTDTQYF
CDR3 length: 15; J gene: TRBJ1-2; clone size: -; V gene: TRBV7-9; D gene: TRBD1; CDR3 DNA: TGTGCCAGCAGCTTAAGCGCAGGGGGGAACTATGGCTACACCTTC; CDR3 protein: CASSLSAGGNYGYTF
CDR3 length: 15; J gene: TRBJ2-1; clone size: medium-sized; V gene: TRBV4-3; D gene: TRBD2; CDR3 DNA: TGCGCCAGCAGCCCCGGGACTACCCACGGCAATGAGCAGTTCTTC; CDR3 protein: CASSPGTTHGNEQFF
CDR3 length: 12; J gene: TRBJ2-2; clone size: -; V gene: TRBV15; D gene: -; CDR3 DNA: TGTGCCATACAGGGGGGGTCCGGGGAGCTGTTTTTT; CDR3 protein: CAIQGGSGELFF
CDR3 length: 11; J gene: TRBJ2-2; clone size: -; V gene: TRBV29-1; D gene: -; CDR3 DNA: TGCAGCGTTGAGGTTGAGTGGGAGCTGTTTTTT; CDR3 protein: CSVEVEWELFF
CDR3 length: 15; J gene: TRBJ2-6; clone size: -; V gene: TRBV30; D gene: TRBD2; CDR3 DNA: TGTGCCTGGGAGCGGGGGCTTTCTGGGGCCAACGTCCTGACTTTC; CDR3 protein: CAWERGLSGANVLTF
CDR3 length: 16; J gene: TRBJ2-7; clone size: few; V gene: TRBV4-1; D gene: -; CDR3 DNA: TGCGCCAGCAGCCAAGAAGATCTCTACTTCTCCTACGAGCAGTACTTC; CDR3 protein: CASSQEDLYFSYEQYF
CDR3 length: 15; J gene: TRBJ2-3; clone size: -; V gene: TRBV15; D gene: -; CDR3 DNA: TGTGCCACCAGCAGAGGGGAGACGGGGGCAGATACGCAGTATTTT; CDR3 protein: CATSRGETGADTQYF
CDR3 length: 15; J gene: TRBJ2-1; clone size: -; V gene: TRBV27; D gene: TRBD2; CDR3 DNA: TGTGCCAGCAGTGCGGGACTAGCGCGAGACAATGAGCAGTTCTTC; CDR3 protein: CASSAGLARDNEQFF
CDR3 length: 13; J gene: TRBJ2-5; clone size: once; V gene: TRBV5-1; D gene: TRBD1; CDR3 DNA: TGCGCCAGCAGCGACGACAGGGTGGAGACCCAGTACTTC; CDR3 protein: CASSDDRVETQYF
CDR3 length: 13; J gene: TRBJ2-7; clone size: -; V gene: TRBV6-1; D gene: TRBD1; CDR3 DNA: TGTGCCACCTCCGGGACAGCTTCATACGAGCAGTACTTC; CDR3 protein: CATSGTASYEQYF
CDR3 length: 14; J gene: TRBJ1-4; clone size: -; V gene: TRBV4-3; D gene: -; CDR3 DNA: TGCGCCAGCAGCCAAGGTGGGCGAGATGAAAAACTGTTTTTT; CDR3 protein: CASSQGGRDEKLFF
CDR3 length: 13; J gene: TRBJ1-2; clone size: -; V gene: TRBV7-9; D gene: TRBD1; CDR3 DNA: TGTGCCAGCAGCAAGACAGGGAACTATGGCTACACCTTC; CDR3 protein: CASSKTGNYGYTF
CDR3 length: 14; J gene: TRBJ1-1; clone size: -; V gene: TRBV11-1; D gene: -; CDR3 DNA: TGTGCCAGCAGCTTACAGACGGGGAACACTGAAGCTTTCTTT; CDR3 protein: CASSLQTGNTEAFF
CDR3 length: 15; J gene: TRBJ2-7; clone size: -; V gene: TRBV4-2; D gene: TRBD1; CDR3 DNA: TGTGCCAGCAGACCCCAGGACAGGATCTCCTACGAGCAGTACTTC; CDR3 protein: CASRPQDRISYEQYF
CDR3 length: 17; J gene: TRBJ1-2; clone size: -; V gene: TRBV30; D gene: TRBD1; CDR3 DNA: TGTGCCTGCACCCGGACAGGGGAAAGGGTTTGGGACTATGGCTACACCTTC; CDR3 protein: CACTRTGERVWDYGYTF
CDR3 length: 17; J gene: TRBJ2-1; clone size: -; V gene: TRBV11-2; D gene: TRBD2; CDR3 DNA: TGTGCCAGCAGCTGGGGCGGTAGCGGGACGGTCTACAATGAGCAGTTCTTC; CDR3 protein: CASSWGGSGTVYNEQFF
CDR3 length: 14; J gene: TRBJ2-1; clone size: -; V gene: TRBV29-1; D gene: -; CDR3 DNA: TGCAGCGTTGAAGATAGGCAGGGAAGGAATGAGCAGTTCTTC; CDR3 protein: CSVEDRQGRNEQFF
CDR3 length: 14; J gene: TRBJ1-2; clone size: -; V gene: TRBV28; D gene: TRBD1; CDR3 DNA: TGTGCCAGCAGTCCGCTACAGGGGAACTATGGCTACACCTTC; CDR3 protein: CASSPLQGNYGYTF
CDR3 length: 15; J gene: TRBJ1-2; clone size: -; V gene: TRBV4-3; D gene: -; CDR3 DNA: TGCGCCAGCAGCCAAGGATCGCGGGGAAACTATGGCTACGCCTTC; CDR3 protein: CASSQGSRGNYGYAF
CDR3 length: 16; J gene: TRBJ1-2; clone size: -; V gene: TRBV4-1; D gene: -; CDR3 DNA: TGCGCCAGCAGCCAAGACTTGACAGTAGATGAAGGTGGCTACACCTTC; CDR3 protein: CASSQDLTVDEGGYTF
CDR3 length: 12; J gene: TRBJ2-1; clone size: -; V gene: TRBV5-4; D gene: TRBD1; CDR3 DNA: TGTGCCAGTACGGACAGGGGCAATGAGCAGTTCTTC; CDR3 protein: CASTDRGNEQFF
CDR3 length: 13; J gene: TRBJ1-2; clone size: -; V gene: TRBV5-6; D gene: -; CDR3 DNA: TGTGCCAGCAGCCCCGGGTCTAACTATGGCTACACCTTC; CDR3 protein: CASSPGSNYGYTF
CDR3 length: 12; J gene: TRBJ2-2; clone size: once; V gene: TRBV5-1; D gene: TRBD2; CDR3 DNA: TGCGCCAGCAGCTGGGAGGGTCGGGAGCTGTTTTTT; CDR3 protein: CASSWEGRELFF
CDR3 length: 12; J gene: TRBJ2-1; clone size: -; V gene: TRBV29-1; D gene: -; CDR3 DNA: TGCAGCGTTACCAGCTCCTACAATGAGCAGTTCTTC; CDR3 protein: CSVTSSYNEQFF